The rows below give T cell receptor beta chains drawn from one sample of a study of T cells in Graves' hyperthyroidism and ophthalmopathy. TCRdb fed the multiplex PCR reads into MiXCR, producing one record per CDR3 protein. Of around 400,000 distinct CDR3 sequences in the sample, around 25% were seen once. The sample taken for sequencing was blood. The receptor source for this set is a man aged 45-65 years with Graves' hyperthyroidism. The CDR3 runs from the conserved cysteine through the conserved F or W. Each record gives: clone size, D gene, J gene, V gene, CDR3 protein, CDR3 DNA. The D gene is left open where the match is weak. Clone size is not always given. Where it is, it says once, few, many or a class for expanded clones.

>few|NA|TRBJ1-4|TRBV25-1
CASSEAVEVIGTATNEKLFF
TGTGCCAGCAGTGAAGCAGTGGAGGTTATCGGAACTGCGACTAATGAAAAACTGTTTTTT
>NA|NA|TRBJ2-3|TRBV11-2
CASSLAAGARADTQYF
TGTGCCAGCAGCTTAGCGGCAGGGGCCAGGGCAGATACGCAGTATTTT
>few|NA|TRBJ2-7|TRBV29-1
CSVAGRAADSYEQYF
TGCAGCGTTGCGGGGCGGGCGGCGGACTCCTACGAGCAGTACTTC
>many|NA|TRBJ2-7|TRBV12-3/TRBV12-4
CASSSGSPYEQYF
TGTGCCAGCAGTTCAGGGTCCCCCTACGAGCAGTACTTC
>NA|NA|TRBJ2-1|TRBV6-6
CASSYSRRDSYDNEQFF
TGTGCCAGCAGTTACTCGAGGAGGGACTCGTACGACAATGAGCAGTTCTTC
>many|NA|TRBJ2-7|TRBV3-1
CASSQAGAEQYF
TGTGCCAGCAGCCAAGCTGGGGCCGAGCAGTACTTC
>many|NA|TRBJ2-7|TRBV7-3
CASRLSNEQGAYEQYF
TGTGCCAGCAGATTAAGCAACGAACAGGGAGCCTACGAGCAGTACTTC
>few|NA|TRBJ2-3|TRBV7-9
CASSLGGTRADTQYF
TGTGCCAGCAGCTTAGGTGGGACCCGAGCAGATACGCAGTATTTT
>many|NA|TRBJ2-1|TRBV18
CASSPPSGRTYNEQFF
TGTGCCAGCTCACCACCGTCGGGGAGAACGTACAATGAGCAGTTCTTC
>NA|NA|TRBJ2-5|TRBV20-1
CSAREGSGNQETQYF
TGCAGTGCTAGAGAAGGTAGCGGTAACCAAGAGACCCAGTACTTC
>few|NA|TRBJ2-1|TRBV7-3
CASSLYASEQFF
TGTGCCAGCAGCTTATACGCCTCTGAGCAGTTCTTC
>many|TRBD1|TRBJ2-7|TRBV27
CASSRPGTAKFTEQYF
TGTGCCAGCAGTCGTCCCGGGACAGCCAAATTTACCGAGCAGTACTTC
>NA|TRBD1|TRBJ2-4|TRBV7-9
CASSPDRSVNIQYF
TGTGCCAGCAGTCCGGACAGGTCGGTGAACATTCAGTACTTC
>NA|NA|TRBJ1-1|TRBV10-3
CAITRGKVTEAFF
TGTGCCATCACGAGGGGGAAGGTCACTGAAGCTTTCTTT
>NA|TRBD1|TRBJ1-2|TRBV28
CATWTGVNYGYTF
TGTGCCACCTGGACAGGGGTTAACTATGGCTACACCTTC
>many|TRBD1|TRBJ2-7|TRBV28
CASRPRQGGRYEQYF
TGTGCCAGCAGGCCACGACAGGGGGGACGCTACGAGCAGTACTTC
>few|NA|TRBJ2-2|TRBV2
CASRLPRGNTGELFF
TGTGCCAGCAGGTTACCCAGGGGGAACACCGGGGAGCTGTTTTTT
>NA|TRBD1|TRBJ2-3|TRBV3-1
CASSQVPGQGASQYF
TGTGCCAGCAGCCAAGTGCCGGGACAGGGGGCCTCGCAGTATTTT
>NA|TRBD2|TRBJ2-7|TRBV20-1
CSARLAGGISYEQYF
TGCAGTGCTAGACTAGCGGGAGGCATCTCCTACGAGCAGTACTTC
>few|NA|TRBJ2-1|TRBV25-1
CASSDFGVLHNEQFF
TGTGCCAGCAGTGATTTTGGAGTTCTCCACAATGAGCAGTTCTTC
>few|TRBD1|TRBJ1-4|TRBV3-1
CASSQGTGANNEKLFF
TGTGCCAGCAGCCAAGGGACAGGGGCAAATAATGAAAAACTGTTTTTT
>NA|NA|TRBJ1-1|TRBV28
CVSKVNTEAFF
TGTGTCAGTAAAGTGAACACTGAAGCTTTCTTT
>many|TRBD2|TRBJ2-1|TRBV28
CASSLHAGDPYNEQFF
TGTGCCAGCAGTCTCCACGCGGGAGACCCTTACAATGAGCAGTTCTTC
>many|NA|TRBJ1-1|TRBV28
CASRPSQVNTEAFF
TGTGCCAGCAGGCCCAGCCAGGTCAACACTGAAGCTTTCTTT
>few|NA|TRBJ2-1|TRBV5-1
CASSFGGGMNEQFF
TGCGCCAGCAGCTTCGGGGGAGGTATGAATGAGCAGTTCTTC
>once|TRBD2|TRBJ2-3|TRBV2
CASSEETSGRAADTQYF
TGTGCCAGCAGTGAAGAAACTAGCGGGAGAGCCGCAGATACGCAGTATTTT
>NA|NA|TRBJ2-5|TRBV10-3
CATSPGQETQYF
TGTGCCACCTCTCCCGGGCAAGAGACCCAGTACTTC
>NA|NA|TRBJ2-2|TRBV28
CASDGGRSDTGELFF
TGTGCTAGCGACGGTGGGAGGAGCGACACCGGGGAGCTGTTTTTT
>NA|TRBD2|TRBJ2-7|TRBV29-1
CSCSGTSGSRGYEQYF
TGCAGCTGTTCGGGGACTAGCGGGAGTCGGGGCTACGAGCAGTACTTC
>many|NA|TRBJ2-7|TRBV2
CASRFAPSSYEQYF
TGTGCCAGCAGATTCGCCCCCAGCTCCTACGAGCAGTACTTC
>NA|NA|TRBJ2-3|TRBV9
CASSVAPSLDTQYF
TGTGCCAGCAGCGTAGCACCATCCTTGGATACGCAGTATTTT
>few|TRBD2|TRBJ2-1|TRBV30
CAWSQGLAGRNEQFF
TGTGCCTGGAGTCAGGGGCTAGCGGGAAGAAATGAGCAGTTCTTC
>NA|TRBD2|TRBJ2-7|TRBV11-1
CASSPGLKNEQYF
TGTGCCAGCAGCCCGGGACTAAAAAACGAGCAGTACTTC
>NA|NA|TRBJ1-6|TRBV18
CASSTVNSPLHF
TGTGCCAGCTCGACAGTTAATTCACCCCTCCACTTT
>many|NA|TRBJ2-7|TRBV28
CASSLVRGQFSYEQYF
TGTGCCAGCAGTTTAGTCAGAGGACAGTTCTCCTACGAGCAGTACTTC
>NA|NA|TRBJ2-2|TRBV19
CASSPWGPGQRGNTGELFF
TGTGCCTCTTCTCCCTGGGGTCCGGGGCAACGAGGGAACACCGGGGAGCTGTTTTTT
>many|TRBD1|TRBJ1-1|TRBV6-2/TRBV6-3
CASSSGTDLNTEAFF
TGTGCCAGCAGTTCCGGGACAGATTTAAACACTGAAGCTTTCTTT
>NA|TRBD1|TRBJ2-6|TRBV2
CASHGQGISGANVLTF
TGTGCCAGCCACGGACAGGGGATTTCTGGGGCCAACGTCCTGACTTTC
>NA|NA|TRBJ2-5|TRBV5-6
CASSSRVSSYQETQYF
TGTGCCAGCAGCTCCAGGGTTTCGTCGTACCAAGAGACCCAGTACTTC
>many|NA|TRBJ1-4|TRBV5-6
CASSWTNEKLFF
TGTGCCAGCAGCTGGACAAATGAAAAACTGTTTTTT
>NA|NA|TRBJ1-1|TRBV7-6
CASKEGHATEAFF
TGTGCCAGCAAGGAGGGCCACGCCACTGAAGCTTTCTTT
>once|TRBD2|TRBJ2-1|TRBV6-2/TRBV6-3
CASTQATSGADNEQFF
TGTGCCAGCACCCAAGCGACTAGCGGGGCGGACAATGAGCAGTTCTTC
>NA|NA|TRBJ2-7|TRBV11-3
CASSLGAGALLYEQYF
TGTGCCAGCAGCTTAGGTGCGGGGGCATTACTCTACGAGCAGTACTTC
>many|TRBD1|TRBJ2-5|TRBV3-1
CASSHPLGQAETQYF
TGTGCCAGCAGCCACCCCCTGGGACAGGCGGAGACCCAGTACTTC
>NA|NA|TRBJ1-5|TRBV19
CASRNRLGNQPQHF
TGTGCCAGTAGGAACAGGCTGGGCAATCAGCCCCAGCATTTT
>few|TRBD2|TRBJ2-5|TRBV28
CASSWGGEETQYF
TGTGCCAGCAGCTGGGGGGGGGAAGAGACCCAGTACTTC
>NA|TRBD2|TRBJ2-1|TRBV6-1
CASSGGVAGVRNEQFF
TGTGCCAGCAGTGGGGGGGTAGCGGGAGTTCGGAATGAGCAGTTCTTC
>NA|NA|TRBJ1-1|TRBV12-3/TRBV12-4
CASSLVGVLAFF
TGTGCCAGCAGTTTAGTAGGGGTACTTGCTTTCTTT
>few|TRBD1|TRBJ2-5|TRBV20-1
CSASRGSETQYF
TGCAGTGCTAGCAGGGGGTCAGAGACCCAGTACTTC